These 9 T cell receptor beta chains were sequenced from one sample in a study of cytomegalovirus exposure and HLA in healthy donors. PCR used 60 Vbeta primers and 13 Jbeta primers. Here immunoSEQ multiplex PCR was the method, and the copy in TCRdb shows in-frame clones only, minus some. The sample consists of some 99,000 clones, 60% to 75% of them appearing once. The sample was PBMCs. Receptors were obtained from a female donor in good health and CMV-seronegative.

CDR3 DNA: TGTGCCAGCAGGGGGACAGATAAGTCTTGCACCTTC. Protein: CASRGTDKSCTF. The chain is built from TRBV6-6 and TRBJ1-2, with 7 bases fitting TRBD1. This CDR3 is 12 amino acids long. Unmatched junction bases numbered 11, after V lost 6 bases and J lost 13 bases. Germline V gene data show CDR1 as MNHNY and CDR2 as SVGAGI (reference sequence).

This clone was counted a few times. The J gene is TRBJ1-1, the V gene TRBV15; maybe TRBD1 (6 bases). Trimming shortened V by 1 base and J by 2 bases, and 14 bases separated the two germline ends. Germline CDR1 LNHNV, CDR2 YYDKDF (reference sequence). The CDR3 is 16 amino acids. Here the CDR3 reads CATSRGNEGGNTEAFF. The CDR3 nucleotides read TGTGCCACCAGCAGAGGGAACGAAGGGGGAAACACTGAAGCTTTCTTT.

The J gene is TRBJ1-2, the V gene TRBV30, with a weak D call TRBD1 (5 bases). This CDR3 spans 15 amino acids. The V gene lost 1 base and the J gene lost 4 bases, with 16 bases spanning the gap. The germline CDR1 and CDR2 sequences are GTSNPN and SVGIG (reference sequence). CDR3 bases: TGTGCCTGGAGTGGTCGACAGTTATCGCCCTATGGCTACACCTTC. This translates into CAWSGRQLSPYGYTF. Full variable domain (missing parts from reference TRBV30 and TRBJ1-2): SQTIHQWPATLVQPVGSPLSLECTVEGTSNPNLYWYRQAAGRGLQLLFYSVGIGQISSEVPQNLSASRPQDRQFILSSKKLLLSDSGFYLCAWSGRQLSPYGYTFGSGTRLTVV.

The gene calls are TRBV2 and TRBJ1-5; D not certain. V lost 4 bases and J lost 4, with 8 bases in between. The CDR3 is 13 residues long. Germline assignment: CDR1 SNHLY and CDR2 FYNNEI. The CDR3 protein is CASSVEGNQPQHF. In nucleotides, the CDR3 is TGTGCCAGCAGTGTGGAGGGAAATCAGCCCCAGCATTTT.

This clone was recorded once. The rearrangement uses TRBV12-5 and TRBJ1-3; possible D gene TRBD1, 5 bases. V was shortened by 0 bases and J by 2 bases, with 8 bases between the two germline ends. The CDR3 spans 15 residues. Germline lookup yields CDR1 LGHNT and CDR2 FRNRAP. As DNA, the CDR3 is TGTGCTAGTGGTTTGGTACAGACAGCTGGAAACACCATATATTTT. This gives the protein CASGLVQTAGNTIYF.

J is TRBJ1-2 and V is TRBV4-1; the D gene is possibly TRBD1 (6 bases). The germline V and J ends were trimmed by 0 bases and 8 bases, with 13 bases remaining between them. CDR1 is MGHRA and CDR2 is YSYEKL in the germline V gene. The CDR3 runs 14 residues. CDR3 amino acids: CASSQEAGAYGYTF. The CDR3 nucleotides are TGCGCCAGCAGCCAAGAGGCAGGGGCATACGGCTACACCTTC.

CDR3: CSVRDREGGNEQFF. The CDR3, as DNA: TGCAGCGTACGGGACAGGGAGGGTGGGAATGAGCAGTTCTTC. The chain recombines TRBV29-1 with TRBJ2-1, with 9 nucleotides matching TRBD1. The V gene end was trimmed by 6 bases and the J gene end by 7 bases; junction bases not matched to a gene: 10. Germline CDR1 and CDR2: SQVTM and ANQGSEA. The CDR3 has 14 residues.

The rearrangement links TRBV9 to TRBJ1-5, with TRBD1 matching over 7 bases. CDR1 and CDR2 (germline): SGDLS, YYNGEE. The CDR3 is made up of 15 amino acids. Trimming took 0 bases from V and 2 from J; bases not matched to a gene: 2. CDR3 sequence (DNA): TGTGCCAGCAGCGTAGGTCAGGGGGGCAATCAGCCCCAGCATTTT. It yields the protein CASSVGQGGNQPQHF.

In this sample, this clone turned up a few times. This chain uses TRBV28 with TRBJ1-2; 10 bases match TRBD1. The CDR3 is 13 amino acids. V trimming: 8 bases; J trimming: 8 bases; junction bases outside the gene matches: 8. The germline gives CDR1 MDHEN, CDR2 SYDVKM. This CDR3 reads CASVPGQGIGYTF. The CDR3, as DNA: TGTGCCAGCGTGCCGGGACAGGGGATCGGCTACACCTTC.